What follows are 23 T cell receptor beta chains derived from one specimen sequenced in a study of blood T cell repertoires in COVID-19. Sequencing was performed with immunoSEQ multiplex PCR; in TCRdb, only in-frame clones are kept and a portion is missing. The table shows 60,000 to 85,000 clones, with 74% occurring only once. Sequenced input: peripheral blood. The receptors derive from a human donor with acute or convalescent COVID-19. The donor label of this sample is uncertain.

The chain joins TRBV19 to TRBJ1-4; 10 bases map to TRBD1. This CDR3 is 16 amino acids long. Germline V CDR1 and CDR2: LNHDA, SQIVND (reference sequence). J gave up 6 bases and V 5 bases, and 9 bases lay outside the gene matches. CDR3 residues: CASSALLGQGHEKLFF. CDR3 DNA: TGTGCCAGTAGTGCCCTCCTGGGACAGGGGCATGAAAAACTGTTTTTT.

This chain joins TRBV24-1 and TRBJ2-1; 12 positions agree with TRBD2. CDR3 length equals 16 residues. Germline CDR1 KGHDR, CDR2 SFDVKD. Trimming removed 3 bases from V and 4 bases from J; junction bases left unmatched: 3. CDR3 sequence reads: CATSDTTSGSYNEQFF. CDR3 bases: TGTGCCACCAGTGATACGACTAGCGGGAGTTACAATGAGCAGTTCTTC.

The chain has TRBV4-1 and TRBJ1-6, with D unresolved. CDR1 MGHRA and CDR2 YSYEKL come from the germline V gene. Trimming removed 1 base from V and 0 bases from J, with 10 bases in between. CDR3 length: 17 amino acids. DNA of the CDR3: TGCGCCAGCAGCCAAGGGGAGGCGAGCTCCTATAATTCACCCCTCCACTTT. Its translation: CASSQGEASSYNSPLHF.

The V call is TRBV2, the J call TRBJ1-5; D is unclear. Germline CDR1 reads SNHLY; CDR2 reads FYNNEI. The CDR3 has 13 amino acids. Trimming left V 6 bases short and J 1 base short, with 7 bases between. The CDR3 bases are TGTGCCAGCAGCGGTTGGAGCAATCAGCCCCAGCATTTT. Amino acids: CASSGWSNQPQHF.

The CDR3 reads CATSSQTGGGQPQHF. The CDR3 nucleotides read TGTGCCACCAGCAGCCAAACGGGGGGAGGTCAGCCCCAGCATTTT. This chain joins TRBV15 and TRBJ1-5; D possibly corresponds to TRBD1 (5 bases). Per the germline V gene, CDR1 is LNHNV and CDR2 is YYDKDF (reference sequence). The CDR3 runs to 15 residues. Trimming pared 3 bases from V and 6 bases from J, leaving 15 bases between.

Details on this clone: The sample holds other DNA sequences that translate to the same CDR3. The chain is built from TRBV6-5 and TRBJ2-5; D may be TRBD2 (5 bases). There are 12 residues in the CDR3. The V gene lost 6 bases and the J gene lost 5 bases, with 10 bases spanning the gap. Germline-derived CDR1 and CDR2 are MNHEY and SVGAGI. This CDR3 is CASSPGMETQYF. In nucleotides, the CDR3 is TGTGCCAGCAGCCCGGGGATGGAGACCCAGTACTTC.

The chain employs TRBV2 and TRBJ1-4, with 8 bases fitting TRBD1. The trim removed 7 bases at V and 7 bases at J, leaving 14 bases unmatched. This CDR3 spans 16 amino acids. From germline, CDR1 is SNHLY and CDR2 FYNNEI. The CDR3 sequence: CASNTRDRLRGEKLFF. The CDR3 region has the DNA TGTGCCAGCAATACCCGGGACAGGTTAAGGGGTGAAAAACTGTTTTTT.

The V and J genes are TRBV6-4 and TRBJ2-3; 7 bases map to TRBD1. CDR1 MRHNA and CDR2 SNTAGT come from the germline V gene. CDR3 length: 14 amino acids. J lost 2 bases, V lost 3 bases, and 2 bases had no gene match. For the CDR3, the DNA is TGTGCCAGCAGTGAGGGGACAGCCACAGATACGCAGTATTTT. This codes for CASSEGTATDTQYF.

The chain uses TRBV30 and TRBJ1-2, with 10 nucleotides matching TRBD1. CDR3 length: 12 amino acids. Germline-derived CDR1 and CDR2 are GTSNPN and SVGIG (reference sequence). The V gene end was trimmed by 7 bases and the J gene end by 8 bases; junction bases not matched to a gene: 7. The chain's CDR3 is CAYGTGDEGYTF. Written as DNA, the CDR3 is TGTGCCTACGGGACAGGGGATGAAGGCTACACCTTC. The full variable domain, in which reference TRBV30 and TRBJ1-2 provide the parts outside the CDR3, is SQTIHQWPATLVQPVGSPLSLECTVEGTSNPNLYWYRQAAGRGLQLLFYSVGIGQISSEVPQNLSASRPQDRQFILSSKKLLLSDSGFYLCAYGTGDEGYTFGSGTRLTVV.

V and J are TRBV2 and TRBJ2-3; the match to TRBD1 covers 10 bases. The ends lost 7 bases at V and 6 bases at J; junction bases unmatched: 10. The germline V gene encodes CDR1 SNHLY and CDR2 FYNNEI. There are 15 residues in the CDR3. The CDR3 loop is CASKSKTGGRDTQYF. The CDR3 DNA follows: TGTGCCAGCAAATCTAAGACAGGGGGCAGGGATACGCAGTATTTT.

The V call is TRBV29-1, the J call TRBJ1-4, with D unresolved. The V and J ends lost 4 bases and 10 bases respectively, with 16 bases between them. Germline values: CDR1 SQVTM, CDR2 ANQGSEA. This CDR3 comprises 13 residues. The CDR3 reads CSVGTEAGGKLFF. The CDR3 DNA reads TGCAGCGTTGGGACCGAGGCCGGAGGAAAACTGTTTTTT.

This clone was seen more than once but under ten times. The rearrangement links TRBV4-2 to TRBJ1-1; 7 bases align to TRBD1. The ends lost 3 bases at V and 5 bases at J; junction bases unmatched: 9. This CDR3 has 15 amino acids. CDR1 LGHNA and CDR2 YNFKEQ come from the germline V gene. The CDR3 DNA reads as TGTGCCAGCAGCCAGAGGGGGCAGGGGTTGACTGAAGCTTTCTTT. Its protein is CASSQRGQGLTEAFF.

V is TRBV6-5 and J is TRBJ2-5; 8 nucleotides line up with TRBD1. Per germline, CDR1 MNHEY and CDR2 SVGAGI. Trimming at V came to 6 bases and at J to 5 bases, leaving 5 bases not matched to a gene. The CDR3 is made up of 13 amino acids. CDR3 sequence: CASRDRVAETQYF. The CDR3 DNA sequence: TGTGCCAGCAGGGACAGGGTGGCCGAGACCCAGTACTTC.

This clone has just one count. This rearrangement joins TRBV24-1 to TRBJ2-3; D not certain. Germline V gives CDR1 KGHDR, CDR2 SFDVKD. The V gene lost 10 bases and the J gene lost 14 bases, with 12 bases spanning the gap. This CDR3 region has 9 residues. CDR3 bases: TGTGCCACACTCACGCCCGGGTATTTT. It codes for CATLTPGYF.

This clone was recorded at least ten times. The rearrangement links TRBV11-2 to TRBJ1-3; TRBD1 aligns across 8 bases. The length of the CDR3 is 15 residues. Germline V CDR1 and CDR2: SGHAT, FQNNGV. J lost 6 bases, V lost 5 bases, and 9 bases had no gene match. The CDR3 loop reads CASSKRQGRENTIYF. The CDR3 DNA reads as TGTGCCAGCAGCAAACGACAGGGGAGGGAAAACACCATATATTTT. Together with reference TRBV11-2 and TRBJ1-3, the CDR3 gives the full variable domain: EAGVAQSPRYKIIEKRQSVAFWCNPISGHATLYWYQQILGQGPKLLIQFQNNGVVDDSQLPKDRFSAERLKGVDSTLKIQPAKLEDSAVYLCASSKRQGRENTIYFGEGSWLTVV.

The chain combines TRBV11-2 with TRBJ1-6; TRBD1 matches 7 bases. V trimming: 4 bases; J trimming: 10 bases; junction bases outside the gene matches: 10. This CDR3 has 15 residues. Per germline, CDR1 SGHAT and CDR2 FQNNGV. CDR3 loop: CASSSTGTEGSPLHF. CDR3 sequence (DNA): TGTGCCAGCAGCTCCACCGGGACAGAAGGCTCACCCCTCCACTTT.

The CDR3 region is CASRDRLNTEAFF. CDR3 bases: TGTGCCAGCAGGGACAGACTGAACACTGAAGCTTTCTTT. J is TRBJ1-1 and V is TRBV6-5; possible D gene TRBD1, 6 bases. The CDR3 loop spans 13 amino acids. Trimming pared 6 bases from V and 0 bases from J, leaving 8 bases between. Per germline, CDR1 MNHEY and CDR2 SVGAGI.

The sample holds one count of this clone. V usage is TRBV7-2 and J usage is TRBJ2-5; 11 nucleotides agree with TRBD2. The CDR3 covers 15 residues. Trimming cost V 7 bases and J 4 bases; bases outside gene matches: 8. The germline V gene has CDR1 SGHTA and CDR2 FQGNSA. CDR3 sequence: CASTRGSGGVETQYF. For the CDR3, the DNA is TGTGCCAGCACCCGGGGTAGCGGGGGGGTAGAGACCCAGTACTTC.

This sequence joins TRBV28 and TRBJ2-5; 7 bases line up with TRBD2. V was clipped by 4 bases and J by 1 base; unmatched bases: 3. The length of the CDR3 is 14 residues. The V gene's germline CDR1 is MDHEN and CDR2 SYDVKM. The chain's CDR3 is CASSWGGPQETQYF. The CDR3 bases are TGTGCCAGCAGTTGGGGAGGGCCCCAAGAGACCCAGTACTTC.

The CDR3 is CASRTSGVYEQYF. As DNA, the CDR3 is TGTGCCAGCAGGACTAGCGGGGTTTACGAGCAGTACTTC. The V gene is TRBV27, the J gene TRBJ2-7, with 11 bases fitting TRBD2. Unmatched junction bases numbered 2, after V lost 6 bases and J lost 4 bases. Germline V CDR1 and CDR2: MNHEY, SMNVEV (reference sequence). The CDR3 is 13 residues long.

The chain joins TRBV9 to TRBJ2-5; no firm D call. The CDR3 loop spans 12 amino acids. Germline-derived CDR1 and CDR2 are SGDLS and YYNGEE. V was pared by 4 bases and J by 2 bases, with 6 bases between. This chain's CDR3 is CASSPLQETQYF. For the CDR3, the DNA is TGTGCCAGCAGCCCCTTACAAGAGACCCAGTACTTC.

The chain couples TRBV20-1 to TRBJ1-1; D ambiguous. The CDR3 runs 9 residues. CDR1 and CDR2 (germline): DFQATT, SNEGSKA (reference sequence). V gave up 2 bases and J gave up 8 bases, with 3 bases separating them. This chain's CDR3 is CSARLEAFF. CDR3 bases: TGCAGTGCTAGATTAGAAGCTTTCTTT.

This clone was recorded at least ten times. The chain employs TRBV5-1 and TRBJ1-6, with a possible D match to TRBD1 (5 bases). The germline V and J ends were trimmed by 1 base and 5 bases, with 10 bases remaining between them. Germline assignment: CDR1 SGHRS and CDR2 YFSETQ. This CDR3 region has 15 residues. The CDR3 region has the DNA TGCGCCAGCAGCTTGATGGGGCTGGATAATTCACCCCTCCACTTT. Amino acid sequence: CASSLMGLDNSPLHF.